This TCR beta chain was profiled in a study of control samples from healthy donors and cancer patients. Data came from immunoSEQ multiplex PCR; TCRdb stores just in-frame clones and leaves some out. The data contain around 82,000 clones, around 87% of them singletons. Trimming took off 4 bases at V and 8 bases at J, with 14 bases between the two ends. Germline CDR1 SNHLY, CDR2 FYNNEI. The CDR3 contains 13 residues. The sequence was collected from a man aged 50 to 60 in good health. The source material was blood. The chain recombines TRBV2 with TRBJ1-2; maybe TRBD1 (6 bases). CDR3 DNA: TGTGCCAGCAGTGTCGACCTGGGGGCGGGCTACACCTTC. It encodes CASSVDLGAGYTF.